The 2 T cell receptor beta chains in this list originate from one sample, sequenced in a study of blood T cell repertoires in COVID-19. Profiling relied on immunoSEQ multiplex PCR, and the TCRdb table lists in-frame clones only, not all of them. This sample has roughly 260,000 clones; 88% occur once, and the top ten carry about 4%. Material: peripheral blood. Every receptor here comes from a man in his 60s who had recovered from COVID-19.

V is TRBV19 and J is TRBJ1-2; no firm D call. The V and J ends lost 10 bases and 6 bases respectively, with 18 bases between them. Germline values: CDR1 LNHDA, CDR2 SQIVND (reference sequence). The CDR3 contains 13 residues. The CDR3 sequence: CATKESGFDGYTF. The CDR3 DNA reads TGTGCCACCAAAGAGAGCGGGTTCGATGGCTACACCTTC.

J is TRBJ2-2 and V is TRBV4-2; D is perhaps TRBD1 (6 bases). CDR3 length equals 14 residues. Trimming left V 2 bases short and J 5 bases short, with 9 bases between. Germline V gene lookup returns CDR1 LGHNA and CDR2 YNFKEQ. The CDR3 protein is CASSQRRGTGELFF. CDR3 sequence (DNA): TGTGCCAGCAGCCAACGAAGGGGGACCGGGGAGCTGTTTTTT.